These 15 T cell receptor beta chains were all obtained from the same sample, sequenced in a study of control samples from healthy donors and cancer patients. TCRdb's table, derived via immunoSEQ multiplex PCR, lists solely in-frame clones and lacks some. The table includes 100,000 to 120,000 clones, 88% detected once. Sequences were obtained from PBMCs. The receptors derive from a woman aged 55-70 years with lung cancer.

The chain employs TRBV3-1 (or the pseudogene TRBV3-2) and TRBJ1-3; a weak D match, TRBD1 (6 bases). Trimming removed 1 base at V and 4 bases at J, with 14 bases between. CDR1 is LGHDT, CDR2 YNNKEL, per germline (reference sequence). This CDR3 is 16 amino acids long. In DNA form, the CDR3 reads TGTGCCAGCAGCCAAGGATTACAGGGTCGGGGAAACACCATATATTTT. It translates to CASSQGLQGRGNTIYF.

The genes are TRBV7-9 and TRBJ1-4; the D is unclear. Germline V gene data show CDR1 as SEHNR and CDR2 as FQNEAQ (reference sequence). This CDR3 comprises 15 residues. Trimming cost V 4 bases and J 5 bases, with 14 bases left between them. The CDR3 DNA reads TGTGCCAGCAGCTCCCGGGCCTTATTAAATGAAAAACTGTTTTTT. Translated: CASSSRALLNEKLFF.

The gene calls are TRBV27 and TRBJ2-5; D call uncertain. The length of the CDR3 is 14 residues. Germline CDR1 MNHEY, CDR2 SMNVEV (reference sequence). Trimming left V 2 bases short and J 5 bases short, with 12 bases between. The CDR3 nucleotides read TGTGCCAGCAGTTTAGCCGGGCCGCGGGAGACCCAGTACTTC. Translating gives CASSLAGPRETQYF.

The chain employs TRBV7-3 and TRBJ1-1; D might be TRBD1 (6 bases). CDR3 size: 14 residues. V was pared by 5 bases and J by 0 bases, with 10 bases between. Germline V gene sequence: CDR1 SGHTA, CDR2 FQGTGA. CDR3 sequence reads: CASSPGDLNTEAFF. CDR3 sequence (DNA): TGTGCCAGCAGCCCAGGGGACTTGAACACTGAAGCTTTCTTT.

This clone was seen only once. The chain is built from TRBV6-5 and TRBJ2-3; 7 bases align to TRBD1. The V and J ends lost 4 bases and 3 bases, in that order; junction bases with no gene match: 4. Looked up from germline, CDR1 is MNHEY and CDR2 is SVGAGI. This CDR3 spans 14 amino acids. CDR3 bases: TGTGCCAGCAGTTTGTACAGGGGAACAGATACGCAGTATTTT. Its protein product is CASSLYRGTDTQYF.

The chain recombines TRBV25-1 with TRBJ2-2; 11 nucleotides agree with TRBD1. Trimming at V came to 0 bases and at J to 6 bases, leaving 3 bases not matched to a gene. Germline CDR1 reads MGHDK; CDR2 reads SYGVNS. The CDR3 contains 16 residues. CDR3 residues: CASSEYGQGAAGELFF. Here the CDR3 DNA reads TGTGCCAGCAGTGAATATGGACAGGGGGCTGCCGGGGAGCTGTTTTTT.

The chain couples TRBV6-6 to TRBJ2-7, with no clear D. There are 14 residues in the CDR3. Germline V gene sequence: CDR1 MNHNY, CDR2 SVGAGI (reference sequence). The ends were cut back, 4 bases at V and 3 bases at J, with 13 bases in the middle. CDR3 nucleotides: TGTGCCAGCAGTTCTTCCGGGCCTTTCTACGAGCAGTACTTC. Its translation: CASSSSGPFYEQYF.

The V and J genes are TRBV2 and TRBJ2-5; D unresolved. CDR3 length: 13 amino acids. V was trimmed by 2 bases and J by 5 bases, leaving 9 bases between them. Germline loops: CDR1 SNHLY, CDR2 FYNNEI. The chain's CDR3 is CASSELKVETQYF. DNA of the CDR3: TGTGCCAGCAGTGAACTTAAAGTCGAGACCCAGTACTTC.

The V call is TRBV12-3 or TRBV12-4, the J call TRBJ1-1; D unresolved. The CDR3 loop spans 13 amino acids. With 3 bases removed from V and 6 bases from J, the gap between germline ends came to 11 bases. CDR3 sequence (DNA): TGTGCCAGCAGTTTTTGGGGAGGGCCTGAAGCTTTCTTT. The encoded protein is CASSFWGGPEAFF.

The J gene is TRBJ1-6, the V gene TRBV4-3, with D perhaps matching TRBD1 (5 bases). The germline V and J ends were trimmed by 0 bases and 10 bases, with 10 bases remaining between them. Germline CDR1 reads LGHNA; CDR2 reads YSLEER. The CDR3 loop spans 14 amino acids. The DNA for the CDR3 is TGCGCCAGCAGCCAAGACAGGGAAGGGTCACCCCTCCACTTT. This translates into CASSQDREGSPLHF.

The chain is built from TRBV9 and TRBJ2-1; 11 nucleotides align to TRBD2. V lost 3 bases to trimming and J lost 4 bases; unmatched junction nucleotides: 6. The CDR3 is made up of 16 amino acids. CDR1 and CDR2 from the germline V gene are SGDLS and YYNGEE. CDR3 in amino acids: CASSEGTSGVYNEQFF. The DNA of the CDR3 is TGTGCCAGCAGCGAAGGGACTAGCGGAGTTTACAATGAGCAGTTCTTC.

CDR3 nucleotides: TGTGCCAGCTCACCAGATGGGACAGGGGACTATGGCTACACCTTC. It encodes CASSPDGTGDYGYTF. The V and J genes are TRBV18 and TRBJ1-2; TRBD1 aligns across 10 bases. Germline trimming cut 2 bases from V and 3 bases from J; bases unmatched to any gene: 3. The CDR3 consists of 15 residues. CDR1 is KGHSH and CDR2 is LQKENI in the germline V gene. Filled out from reference TRBV18 and TRBJ1-2, the complete variable domain reads NAGVMQNPRHLVRRRGQEARLRCSPMKGHSHVYWYRQLPEEGLKFMVYLQKENIIDESGMPKERFSAEFPKEGPSILRIQQVVRGDSAAYFCASSPDGTGDYGYTFGSGTRLTVV.

The chain joins TRBV4-1 to TRBJ1-1; no firm D call. Trimming removed 1 base from V and 8 bases from J, with 8 bases in between. The V gene's germline CDR1 is MGHRA and CDR2 YSYEKL. This CDR3 has 12 residues. Here the CDR3 DNA reads TGCGCCAGCAGCCAAGTTCCGATGGAAGCTTTCTTT. This gives the protein CASSQVPMEAFF.

Here the CDR3 DNA reads TGTGCCAGTAGTATAGGAAGGGGGGGCGTCTACGAGCAGTACTTC. Encoded protein: CASSIGRGGVYEQYF. The chain employs TRBV19 and TRBJ2-7, with D tentatively TRBD2 (7 bases). The CDR3 totals 15 residues. Trimming removed 1 base at V and 3 bases at J, with 13 bases between. CDR1 and CDR2 from the germline V gene are LNHDA and SQIVND (reference sequence).

This chain links TRBV11-2 with TRBJ1-2; D not resolved. The CDR3 length is 14 residues. Germline CDR1 reads SGHAT; CDR2 reads FQNNGV. Trimming removed 5 bases at V and 8 bases at J, with 18 bases between. CDR3 in amino acids: CASSPVGDSRGYTF. DNA for the CDR3: TGTGCCAGCAGCCCCGTCGGGGATTCTCGGGGCTACACCTTC.